The clone carrying this TCR beta chain was observed a single time. Its antigen is not known. At one of its ends the junction is not consistent with the germline gene, which may arise from a read error. The data stem from a study of tumor and adjacent non-tumor tissue in lung cancer. Whole-study results and caveats: Tumor repertoires had a smaller top 100 clone share than normal lung.

The length of the CDR3 is 15 residues. Germline CDR1 is MDHEN and CDR2 is SYDVKM. The template was RNA from unsorted bulk tissue. Distant lung tissue was collected more than 3 cm away from the tumor edge. TCRbeta libraries were built with three rounds of nested PCR, modified from ARM-PCR. TCRdb used MiXCR to reprocess the multiplex PCR reads, holding one entry per CDR3 protein. The sample shows 75,000 to 95,000 distinct CDR3 sequences, around 80% of them seen only once. V usage is TRBV28 and J usage is TRBJ2-3; D is unresolved. The clonotype comes from a woman aged 45-60 years with non-small cell lung cancer. The sample consisted of distant non-tumor lung tissue. This CDR3 reads CASSRTPPNTDTQYF. In nucleotides, the CDR3 is TGTGCCAGCAGTCGGACCCCCCCAAACACAGATACCCAGTATTTT. The whole variable domain, remainder taken from reference TRBV28 and TRBJ2-3, is DVKVTQSSRYLVKRTGEKVFLECVQDMDHENMFWYRQDPGLGLRLIYFSYDVKMKEKGDIPEGYSVSREKKERFSLILESASTNQTSMYLCASSRTPPNTDTQYFGPGTRLTVL.